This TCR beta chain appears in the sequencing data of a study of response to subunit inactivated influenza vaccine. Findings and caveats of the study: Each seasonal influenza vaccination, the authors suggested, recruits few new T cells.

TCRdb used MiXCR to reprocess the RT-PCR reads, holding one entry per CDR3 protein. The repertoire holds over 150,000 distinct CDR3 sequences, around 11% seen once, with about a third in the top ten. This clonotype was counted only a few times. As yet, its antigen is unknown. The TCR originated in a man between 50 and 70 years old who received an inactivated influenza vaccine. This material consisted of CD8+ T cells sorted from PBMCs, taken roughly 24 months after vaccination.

The CDR3 DNA sequence: TGTGCCAGCAGTCCAACCACAGGGGGCTACGAGCAGTACTTC. This sequence encodes CASSPTTGGYEQYF. This chain uses TRBV27 with TRBJ2-7; 8 bases line up with TRBD1. After removal of 5 bases from V and 3 bases from J, the junction contained 6 bases not matched to a gene. The CDR3 has 14 amino acids. Germline-derived CDR1 and CDR2 are MNHEY and SMNVEV (reference sequence).